A single sample gave rise to the 8 T cell receptor beta chains below, sequenced in a study of liver allograft versus peripheral blood T cells. On the study more broadly: Transplanted livers held T cell receptor repertoires, and these were compared with repertoires in recipients' peripheral blood.

MiXCR was run by TCRdb on the reads, yielding one entry per CDR3 protein. In the table there are 8,600 or so distinct CDR3 sequences, around 19% of which are singletons. The receptors shown here come from a human patient who had a liver transplant. Some T cells may have originated in the graft donor.

This clonotype was detected ten times or more. The chain links TRBV7-3 to TRBJ1-5; D possibly corresponds to TRBD1 (6 bases). The CDR3 is 19 amino acids. V was cut by 2 bases and J by 0 bases, with 20 bases left in between. Per germline, CDR1 SGHTA and CDR2 FQGTGA. The CDR3 nucleotides read TGTGCCAGCAGCTTAGAGAAGAGGACAGCCCCATATAGCAATCAGCCCCAGCATTTT. This codes for CASSLEKRTAPYSNQPQHF.

A few counts support this clonotype. This chain connects TRBV12-3 or TRBV12-4 to TRBJ1-2; TRBD1 matches 9 bases. The J segment lost 4 bases and the V segment lost 6 bases, leaving 9 bases of the junction unmatched. The CDR3 is 15 amino acids. The CDR3 DNA sequence: TGTGCCAGCAGCTCTAAACAGGGGGCTAGCTATGGCTACACCTTC. It yields the protein CASSSKQGASYGYTF.

The chain uses TRBV19 and TRBJ1-5, with a possible D match to TRBD1 (5 bases). The germline V gene has CDR1 LNHDA and CDR2 SQIVND (reference sequence). The germline V and J ends were trimmed by 8 bases and 7 bases, with 24 bases remaining between them. The CDR3 spans 16 residues. CDR3 amino acids: CASSPGLRRHGQPQHF. The CDR3 DNA reads as TGTGCCAGTTCTCCAGGGCTAAGACGGCACGGGCAGCCCCAGCATTTT.

This clonotype was recorded many times. CDR3: CSTWGGAIGAFF. CDR3 sequence (DNA): TGCAGCACCTGGGGGGGGGCAATTGGGGCTTTCTTT. The J gene is TRBJ1-1, the V gene TRBV29-1; possibly TRBD1 for D (6 bases). V was cut by 8 bases and J by 11 bases, with 21 bases left in between. The CDR3 covers 12 residues. Germline assignment: CDR1 SQVTM and CDR2 ANQGSEA.

By sample share, this clonotype is medium-sized. The chain couples TRBV19 to TRBJ1-1, with 9 nucleotides matching TRBD1. J gave up 4 bases and V 5 bases, and 8 bases lay outside the gene matches. The germline CDR1 and CDR2 sequences are LNHDA and SQIVND (reference sequence). This CDR3 spans 15 amino acids. CDR3 DNA sequence: TGTGCCAGTAGTGCGGCGACAGGGGGGAGCACTGAAGCTTTCTTT. Translating gives CASSAATGGSTEAFF. Complete variable domain (other parts from reference TRBV19 and TRBJ1-1): DGGITQSPKYLFRKEGQNVTLSCEQNLNHDAMYWYRQDPGQGLRLIYYSQIVNDFQKGDIAEGYSVSREKKESFPLTVTSAQKNPTAFYLCASSAATGGSTEAFFGQGTRLTVV.

This chain joins TRBV5-1 and TRBJ1-1; no firm D call. Trimming removed 6 bases at V and 4 bases at J, with 7 bases between. The CDR3 is 11 residues long. Germline-derived CDR1 and CDR2 are SGHRS and YFSETQ. This CDR3 reads CASKNGTEAFF. CDR3 DNA sequence: TGCGCCAGCAAAAATGGCACTGAAGCTTTCTTT. The entire variable domain, with the rest obtained from reference TRBV5-1 and TRBJ1-1, is as follows: KAGVTQTPRYLIKTRGQQVTLSCSPISGHRSVSWYQQTPGQGLQFLFEYFSETQRNKGNFPGRFSGRQFSNSRSEMNVSTLELGDSALYLCASKNGTEAFFGQGTRLTVV.

The chain employs TRBV19 and TRBJ1-1; no definite D call. Germline-derived CDR1 and CDR2 are LNHDA and SQIVND (reference sequence). The CDR3 consists of 14 residues. V lost 1 base to trimming and J lost 1 base, with 7 bases between them. The CDR3 loop reads CASSIVHQNTEAFF. The DNA of the CDR3 is TGTGCCAGTAGTATAGTACACCAGAACACTGAAGCTTTCTTT.

The genes are TRBV20-1 and TRBJ2-2; D uncertain. This CDR3 spans 16 amino acids. With 0 bases removed from V and 0 bases from J, the gap between germline ends came to 11 bases. Germline lookup yields CDR1 DFQATT and CDR2 SNEGSKA (reference sequence). CDR3 in DNA: TGCAGTGCTAGAGATCAGGAAAAACCGAACACCGGGGAGCTGTTTTTT. This codes for CSARDQEKPNTGELFF.